The 12 T cell receptor beta chains listed next were all sequenced from one sample in a study of blood T cells in healthy people across ages. A J-beta primer mix and a sample-barcoded 5' primer were used in a second PCR of roughly 6 to 11 cycles. MiXCR was run by TCRdb on the 5' RACE reads, yielding one entry per CDR3 protein. The sample lists about 640,000 distinct CDR3 sequences, approximately 50% seen once, with around 37% in the top ten. Specimen: blood. All receptors derive from a man aged 55 to 70 in good health.

This chain uses TRBV29-1 with TRBJ1-1; possible D gene TRBD1, 6 bases. The CDR3 spans 13 residues. Germline assignment: CDR1 SQVTM and CDR2 ANQGSEA. V was pared by 3 bases and J by 5 bases, with 13 bases between. The CDR3 loop reads CSVDSGARTEAFF. CDR3 in DNA: TGCAGCGTTGATTCGGGGGCTCGGACTGAAGCTTTCTTT.

This clonotype was counted only a few times. The V gene is TRBV2, the J gene TRBJ1-2; possibly TRBD1 for D (5 bases). Germline V gene data show CDR1 as SNHLY and CDR2 as FYNNEI. This CDR3 has 14 residues. Trimming left V 7 bases short and J 4 bases short, with 16 bases between. The CDR3 coding sequence is TGTGCCAGCACCCAGGGAGGGGTAGGCTATGGCTACACCTTC. Translating it yields CASTQGGVGYGYTF.

The gene calls are TRBV5-1 and TRBJ2-3, with TRBD2 matching over 14 bases. Germline CDR1 reads SGHRS; CDR2 reads YFSETQ. CDR3 length: 14 residues. V trimming: 3 bases; J trimming: 8 bases; junction bases outside the gene matches: 2. The CDR3 loop reads CASSSGLAGATQYF. The CDR3 DNA is TGCGCCAGCAGCTCGGGACTAGCGGGGGCTACGCAGTATTTT.

In DNA form, the CDR3 reads TGTGCCAGCAGTGAACAGGGTCCTGCTTCCTACGAGCAGTACTTC. Translated, it gives CASSEQGPASYEQYF. The chain links TRBV6-1 to TRBJ2-7; a weak D match, TRBD1 (5 bases). Germline CDR1 and CDR2: MNHNS and SASEGT. The CDR3 runs 15 residues. V lost 2 bases and J lost 1, with 12 bases in between.

CDR3 residues: CSASQINTGELFF. The CDR3 region has the DNA TGCAGTGCTAGCCAGATAAACACCGGGGAGCTGTTTTTT. The chain joins TRBV20-1 to TRBJ2-2, with no clear D. The length of the CDR3 is 13 residues. V was pared by 3 bases and J by 2 bases, with 7 bases between. From germline, CDR1 is DFQATT and CDR2 SNEGSKA (reference sequence).

This chain connects TRBV20-1 to TRBJ1-5, with 8 bases fitting TRBD1. The length of the CDR3 is 15 residues. Germline CDR1 and CDR2: DFQATT and SNEGSKA (reference sequence). Unmatched junction bases numbered 11, after V lost 6 bases and J lost 4 bases. The CDR3 loop reads CSAHPGTGGNQPQHF. For the CDR3, the DNA is TGCAGTGCCCACCCCGGGACAGGCGGAAATCAGCCCCAGCATTTT.

This clonotype was picked up many times. One end of the junction varies from germline; a read error may be responsible. This CDR3 reads CASSFGGGADAQYF. The CDR3 DNA is TGTGCCAGCAGTTTTGGGGGGGGAGCAGATGCGCAGTATTTT. V gene TRBV12-3 or TRBV12-4 combines with J gene TRBJ2-3; TRBD2 aligns across 7 bases. The CDR3 is 14 amino acids.

The chain employs TRBV6-2 or TRBV6-3 and TRBJ1-4; 8 bases agree with TRBD1. CDR1 and CDR2 from the germline V gene are MNHEY and SVGEGT. V shed 6 bases, J shed 11 bases, and the junction held 11 bases outside the gene matches. This CDR3 region has 14 residues. CDR3 nucleotide sequence: TGTGCCAGCAGCAACGCGGGACAGGCCAGGAAACTGTTTTTT. This gives the protein CASSNAGQARKLFF.

The table lists this clonotype with many counts. The chain has TRBV24-1 and TRBJ2-1, with D possibly matching TRBD2 (5 bases). CDR3 length: 11 amino acids. Germline CDR1 and CDR2: KGHDR and SFDVKD. Trimming shortened V by 6 bases and J by 9 bases, and 8 bases separated the two germline ends. The CDR3 loop reads CATSWRAEQFF. The CDR3 coding sequence is TGTGCCACCAGTTGGCGGGCTGAGCAGTTCTTC.

This clonotype was picked up one time. The J gene is TRBJ1-2, the V gene TRBV5-1; TRBD1 might be the D (5 bases). Germline CDR1 and CDR2: SGHRS and YFSETQ. There are 16 residues in the CDR3. V lost 0 bases, J lost 4 bases, and 16 bases lay in between. CDR3 region: CASSLGQTRRGYGYTF. The CDR3 DNA reads TGCGCCAGCAGCTTGGGACAGACTAGAAGGGGCTATGGCTACACCTTC. The complete variable domain, with remaining parts taken from reference TRBV5-1 and TRBJ1-2, reads KAGVTQTPRYLIKTRGQQVTLSCSPISGHRSVSWYQQTPGQGLQFLFEYFSETQRNKGNFPGRFSGRQFSNSRSEMNVSTLELGDSALYLCASSLGQTRRGYGYTFGSGTRLTVV.

This chain connects TRBV10-3 to TRBJ2-7; D gene unclear. The ends were cut back, 0 bases at V and 4 bases at J, with 7 bases in the middle. This CDR3 contains 13 residues. Germline loops: CDR1 ENHRY, CDR2 SYGVKD. CDR3 DNA: TGTGCCATCAGTGAGTCTGAAGTTTACGAGCAGTACTTC. It yields the protein CAISESEVYEQYF.

This clonotype was counted only a few times. This rearrangement joins TRBV7-2 to TRBJ2-6, with TRBD1 as a possible D gene (6 bases). The CDR3 totals 15 residues. Trimming removed 5 bases from V and 2 bases from J, with 10 bases in between. The V gene's germline CDR1 is SGHTA and CDR2 FQGNSA. The CDR3 DNA follows: TGTGCCAGCAGCAACAGGGAAGCTGGGGCCAACGTCCTGACTTTC. This encodes CASSNREAGANVLTF.